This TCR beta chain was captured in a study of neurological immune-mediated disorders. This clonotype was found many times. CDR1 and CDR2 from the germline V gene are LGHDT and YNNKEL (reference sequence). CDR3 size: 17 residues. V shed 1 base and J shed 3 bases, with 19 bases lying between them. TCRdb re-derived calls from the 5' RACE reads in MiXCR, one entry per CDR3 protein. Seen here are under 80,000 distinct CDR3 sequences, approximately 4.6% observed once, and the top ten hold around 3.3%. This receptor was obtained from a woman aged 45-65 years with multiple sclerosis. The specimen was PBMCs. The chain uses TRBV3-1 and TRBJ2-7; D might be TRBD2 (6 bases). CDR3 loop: CASSQVSWGSGGYEQYF. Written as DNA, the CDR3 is TGTGCCAGCAGCCAAGTGAGCTGGGGTAGCGGAGGCTACGAGCAGTACTTC.